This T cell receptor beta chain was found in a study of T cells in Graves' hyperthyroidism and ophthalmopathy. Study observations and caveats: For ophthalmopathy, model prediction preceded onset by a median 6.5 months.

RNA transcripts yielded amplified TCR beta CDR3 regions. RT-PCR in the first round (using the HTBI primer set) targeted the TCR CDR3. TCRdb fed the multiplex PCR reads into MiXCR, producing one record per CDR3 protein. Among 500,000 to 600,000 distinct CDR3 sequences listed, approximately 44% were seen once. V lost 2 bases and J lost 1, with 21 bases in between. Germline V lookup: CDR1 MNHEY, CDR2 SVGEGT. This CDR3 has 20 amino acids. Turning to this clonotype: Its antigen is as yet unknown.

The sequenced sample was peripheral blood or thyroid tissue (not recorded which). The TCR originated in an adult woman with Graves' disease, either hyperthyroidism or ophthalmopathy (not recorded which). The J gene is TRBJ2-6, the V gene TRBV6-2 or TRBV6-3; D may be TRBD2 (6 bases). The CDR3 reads CASSYPKGRGRGSGANVLTF. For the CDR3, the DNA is TGTGCCAGCAGTTACCCGAAGGGGCGGGGTAGAGGGTCTGGGGCCAACGTCCTGACTTTC.